Given below is one T cell receptor beta chain in context. The data were taken from a study of T-cell memory formation after mild COVID-19. V was shortened by 8 bases and J by 4 bases, with 11 bases between the two germline ends. Germline V lookup: CDR1 SNHLY, CDR2 FYNNEI. The CDR3 covers 12 residues. Amplification by 5'RACE using constant-segment primers produced TCR alpha and TCR beta cDNA libraries that carried sample barcodes and UMIs. One entry per CDR3 protein results from TCRdb running MiXCR on the 5' RACE reads. The sample holds 350,000 to 500,000 distinct CDR3 sequences; roughly a quarter are singletons and the top ten take about an eighth.

The sample taken for sequencing was PBMCs or a T cell subset sorted from them (not recorded which). This TCR was sampled from an adult woman who had mild COVID-19 (a few samples of this study predate the infection). Cell type and time point are not known. The rearrangement links TRBV2 to TRBJ1-2, with D unclear. CDR3 DNA: TGTGCCAGCCGGGAGGCTATCTATGGCTACACCTTC. It yields the protein CASREAIYGYTF.